One and the same sample provided the 22 T cell receptor beta chains below, sequenced in a study of beta chain features in type 1 diabetes. Expressed TCRB transcripts were sequenced, since all the RNA that had been isolated was reverse transcribed. The repertoire was sequenced with immunoSEQ multiplex PCR; TCRdb's copy has only in-frame clones and lacks some. Among some 300,000 clones, around 7.3% were seen once, and the ten largest hold roughly 0.94%. The sample was central memory CD4+ T cells from blood. Receptor source: a woman aged 18-29 years in good health.

This clone was found a few times. The V and J genes are TRBV27 and TRBJ2-5; no firm D call. The V end lost 4 bases, the J end lost 4 bases, and 19 bases lay between the germline ends. There are 16 residues in the CDR3. Germline CDR1 reads MNHEY; CDR2 reads SMNVEV (reference sequence). The CDR3 reads CASSSRRNFLVETQYF. The DNA of the CDR3 is TGTGCCAGCAGTTCACGACGTAATTTTTTGGTAGAGACCCAGTACTTC.

The J gene is TRBJ2-5, the V gene TRBV6-1; 7 nucleotides line up with TRBD1. From germline, CDR1 is MNHNS and CDR2 SASEGT. This CDR3 comprises 13 residues. The ends lost 6 bases at V and 5 bases at J; junction bases unmatched: 6. CDR3 in DNA: TGTGCCAGCAGAAGAGGGGGCGGGGAGACCCAGTACTTC. Translating it yields CASRRGGGETQYF.

Many counts were recorded for this clone. The rearrangement links TRBV11-2 to TRBJ2-7; weak D call: TRBD2 (5 bases). The CDR3 length is 13 residues. The germline V gene encodes CDR1 SGHAT and CDR2 FQNNGV. Trimming took 8 bases from V and 2 from J, leaving 13 bases between them. CDR3 sequence (DNA): TGTGCCAGCCGCTGGACTTTGACCTACGAGCAGTACTTC. Protein product: CASRWTLTYEQYF.

In its sample, this clone was seen a few times. This chain uses TRBV5-1 with TRBJ2-4; 9 nucleotides match TRBD1. CDR3 length: 15 residues. V lost 0 bases, J lost 6 bases, and 4 bases stayed unmatched. The germline V gene encodes CDR1 SGHRS and CDR2 YFSETQ. The CDR3 is CASSLVDRGPNIQYF. The CDR3 bases are TGCGCCAGCAGCTTGGTGGACAGGGGACCAAACATTCAGTACTTC. The full variable domain, its missing parts supplied by reference TRBV5-1 and TRBJ2-4, is KAGVTQTPRYLIKTRGQQVTLSCSPISGHRSVSWYQQTPGQGLQFLFEYFSETQRNKGNFPGRFSGRQFSNSRSEMNVSTLELGDSALYLCASSLVDRGPNIQYFGAGTRLSVL.

The sample holds many counts of this clone. The chain uses TRBV18 and TRBJ2-3; possible D gene TRBD2, 6 bases. The CDR3 sequence is 14 residues long. Per the germline V gene, CDR1 is KGHSH and CDR2 is LQKENI. Trimming took off 3 bases at V and 3 bases at J, with 10 bases between the two ends. The chain's CDR3 is CASSPGGRTDTQYF. DNA for the CDR3: TGTGCCAGCTCACCGGGGGGAAGGACAGATACGCAGTATTTT.

This chain joins TRBV11-2 and TRBJ2-3, with 11 bases lining up with TRBD1. Germline CDR1 reads SGHAT; CDR2 reads FQNNGV. The CDR3 length is 16 residues. The V gene end was trimmed by 4 bases and the J gene end by 4 bases; junction bases not matched to a gene: 7. The CDR3 sequence: CASSSGDRGFSDTQYF. CDR3 bases: TGTGCCAGCAGCTCTGGGGACAGGGGGTTTTCAGATACGCAGTATTTT.

The CDR3 spells CSVRDIGQTQYF. In nucleotides, the CDR3 is TGCAGCGTTCGGGACATCGGGCAGACCCAGTACTTC. The chain is built from TRBV29-1 and TRBJ2-5; possible D gene TRBD1, 6 bases. CDR1 is SQVTM and CDR2 is ANQGSEA in the germline V gene. The CDR3 is 12 residues long. With 5 bases removed from V and 6 bases from J, the gap between germline ends came to 13 bases.

This chain uses TRBV9 with TRBJ2-3, with D unclear. Per the germline V gene, CDR1 is SGDLS and CDR2 is YYNGEE. CDR3 length equals 13 residues. Trimming shortened V by 4 bases and J by 2 bases, and 8 bases separated the two germline ends. Here the CDR3 reads CASSPRNTDTQYF. As DNA, the CDR3 is TGTGCCAGCAGCCCCCGTAACACAGATACGCAGTATTTT.

This clone was counted only a few times. CDR3 region: CASSIKGYGYGYTF. The CDR3 DNA is TGTGCCAGTAGTATCAAGGGTTACGGCTATGGCTACACCTTC. V usage is TRBV19 and J usage is TRBJ1-2; D is unclear. V was clipped by 3 bases and J by 4 bases, with 12 bases between them. CDR1 and CDR2 from the germline V gene are LNHDA and SQIVND (reference sequence). CDR3 size: 14 residues.

This clone was seen at least ten times. The chain recombines TRBV21-1 with TRBJ2-2. TRBV21-1 is given as a pseudogene. The CDR3 sequence is 15 residues long. CDR3 sequence: CARAGGRVNTGELFF. For the CDR3, the DNA is TGTGCCAGAGCCGGAGGCAGGGTAAACACCGGGGAGCTGTTTTTT.

The gene calls are TRBV4-3 and TRBJ1-3; D unclear. V was clipped by 0 bases and J by 0 bases, with 9 bases between them. Germline V CDR1 and CDR2: LGHNA, YSLEER. This CDR3 region has 16 residues. The CDR3 loop is CASSQDYTNSGNTIYF. CDR3 nucleotide sequence: TGCGCCAGCAGCCAAGATTACACAAACTCTGGAAACACCATATATTTT.

This clone has a handful of counts. This chain's CDR3 is CASTFGGVAEQFF. As DNA, the CDR3 is TGTGCCAGCACCTTTGGGGGGGTCGCTGAGCAGTTCTTC. The V and J genes are TRBV7-2 and TRBJ2-1, with 7 bases identical to TRBD2. Germline lookup yields CDR1 SGHTA and CDR2 FQGNSA. With 7 bases clipped from V and 9 bases from J, the junction kept 9 bases outside the gene matches. The CDR3 is made up of 13 amino acids.

The J gene is TRBJ2-5, the V gene TRBV9; TRBD2 agrees at 10 bases. Germline V CDR1 and CDR2: SGDLS, YYNGEE. This CDR3 has 17 residues. J lost 0 bases, V lost 0 bases, and 5 bases had no gene match. The CDR3 reads CASSVASGGPYQETQYF. In DNA, the CDR3 is TGTGCCAGCAGCGTAGCTAGCGGGGGCCCTTACCAAGAGACCCAGTACTTC.

There are a few counts of this clone. The genes are TRBV7-9 and TRBJ1-1; 8 bases are a match to TRBD1. CDR3 length equals 16 residues. Per the germline V gene, CDR1 is SEHNR and CDR2 is FQNEAQ (reference sequence). J gave up 7 bases and V 2 bases, and 12 bases lay outside the gene matches. CDR3 region: CASSLPKGQELSEAFF. In nucleotides, the CDR3 is TGTGCCAGCAGCTTACCTAAGGGACAGGAGCTCAGTGAAGCTTTCTTT. Based on the CDR3 plus reference TRBV7-9 and TRBJ1-1, the full variable domain is DTGVSQNPRHKITKRGQNVTFRCDPISEHNRLYWYRQTLGQGPEFLTYFQNEAQLEKSRLLSDRFSAERPKGSFSTLEIQRTEQGDSAMYLCASSLPKGQELSEAFFGQGTRLTVV.

The V call is TRBV2, the J call TRBJ1-5; TRBD1 aligns across 7 bases. The CDR3 loop spans 15 amino acids. Germline V gene sequence: CDR1 SNHLY, CDR2 FYNNEI. V gave up 6 bases and J gave up 7 bases; unmatched junction bases: 12. The CDR3 region has the DNA TGTGCCAGCAGCAACAGGGGCGCGTCAGGACAGCCCCAGCATTTT. Encoded protein: CASSNRGASGQPQHF.

This clone appeared many times. The chain uses TRBV7-9 and TRBJ2-3; weak D call: TRBD2 (6 bases). Germline lookup yields CDR1 SEHNR and CDR2 FQNEAQ (reference sequence). The CDR3 covers 16 residues. The germline V and J ends were trimmed by 3 bases and 5 bases, with 18 bases remaining between them. CDR3 bases: TGTGCCAGCAGCTTTTTCCGTAGCGGAGGTGGAGATACGCAGTATTTT. This translates into CASSFFRSGGGDTQYF.

In this sample, this clone turned up a few times. CDR3 nucleotides: TGCGCCAGCAGTCGGGACGCAGAGCAGTACGTC. It encodes CASSRDAEQYV. The V gene is TRBV23-1, the J gene TRBJ2-7; the D call may be TRBD1 or TRBD2 (5 bases each). TRBV23-1 belongs to the ORF category, with a function that is uncertain. Trimming stripped 4 bases from V and 7 bases from J, with 8 bases between. This CDR3 is built from 11 residues.

CDR3 sequence: CASSQGVVDPAGSRAETQYF. As DNA, the CDR3 is TGTGCCAGCAGCCAGGGTGTCGTGGACCCTGCGGGGAGTCGGGCAGAGACCCAGTACTTC. The chain carries TRBV4-2 and TRBJ2-5; TRBD2 is a possible D gene (6 bases). Germline CDR1 LGHNA, CDR2 YNFKEQ. Deletions cut 3 bases from V and 4 bases from J, with 30 bases between. The CDR3 covers 20 residues.

The J gene is TRBJ2-1, the V gene TRBV29-1; 9 bases align to TRBD2. CDR3 length: 13 amino acids. Looked up from germline, CDR1 is SQVTM and CDR2 is ANQGSEA. The V gene end was trimmed by 8 bases and the J gene end by 7 bases; junction bases not matched to a gene: 9. The CDR3 DNA reads TGCAGCCTCGGAGCGGGGGGATCGAATGAGCAGTTCTTC. Translating gives CSLGAGGSNEQFF.

V and J are TRBV5-1 and TRBJ1-2, with 8 bases matching TRBD1. This CDR3 contains 15 residues. Germline CDR1 and CDR2: SGHRS and YFSETQ. V shed 3 bases, J shed 7 bases, and the junction held 11 bases outside the gene matches. In nucleotides, the CDR3 is TGCGCCAGCAGCTCTCGGGACAGGATGTCGCGTGGCTACACCTTC. It is translated as CASSSRDRMSRGYTF.

This clone was observed a handful of times. The gene calls are TRBV11-3 and TRBJ1-1; unclear D gene. Germline V gene lookup returns CDR1 SGHNT and CDR2 YENEEA. V was clipped by 8 bases and J by 4 bases, with 8 bases between them. The CDR3 runs to 11 residues. The CDR3: CASGEGTEAFF. CDR3 nucleotide sequence: TGTGCCAGCGGGGAGGGCACTGAAGCTTTCTTT. Filled out from reference TRBV11-3 and TRBJ1-1, the complete variable domain reads EAGVVQSPRYKIIEKKQPVAFWCNPISGHNTLYWYLQNLGQGPELLIRYENEEAVDDSQLPKDRFSAERLKGVDSTLKIQPAELGDSAVYLCASGEGTEAFFGQGTRLTVV.

This chain links TRBV6-1 with TRBJ1-6; a possible D gene is TRBD1 (6 bases). The V end was cut by 6 bases, the J end by 2 bases, with 11 bases between. CDR3 size: 15 residues. In germline, CDR1 is MNHNS, CDR2 SASEGT. CDR3 sequence (DNA): TGTGCCAGCAGGGGGGCTACGACCTATAATTCACCCCTCCACTTT. Protein product: CASRGATTYNSPLHF.